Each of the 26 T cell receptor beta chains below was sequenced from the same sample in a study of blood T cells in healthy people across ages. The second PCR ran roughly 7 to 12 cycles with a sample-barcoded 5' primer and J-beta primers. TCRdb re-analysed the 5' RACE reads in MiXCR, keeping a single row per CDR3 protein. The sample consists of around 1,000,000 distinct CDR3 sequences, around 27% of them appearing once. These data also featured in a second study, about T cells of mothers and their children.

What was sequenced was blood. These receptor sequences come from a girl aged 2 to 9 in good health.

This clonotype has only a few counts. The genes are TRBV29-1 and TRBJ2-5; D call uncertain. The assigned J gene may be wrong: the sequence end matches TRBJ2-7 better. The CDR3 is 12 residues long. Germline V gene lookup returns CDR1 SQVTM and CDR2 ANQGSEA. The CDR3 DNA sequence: TGCAGCGTCACGACGGACTCCTACGAGCAGTACTTC. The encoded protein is CSVTTDSYEQYF.

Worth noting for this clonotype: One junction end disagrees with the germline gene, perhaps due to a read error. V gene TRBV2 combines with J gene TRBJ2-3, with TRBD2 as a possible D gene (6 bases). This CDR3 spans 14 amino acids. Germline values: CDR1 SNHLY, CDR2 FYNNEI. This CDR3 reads CASSFRLGLVTQYF. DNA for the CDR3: TGCGCCAGCAGTTTTAGACTAGGTCTGGTTACGCAGTATTTT.

CDR3 in amino acids: CSAKDRGSTGELFF. The CDR3 DNA sequence: TGCAGTGCAAAAGACAGGGGTAGCACCGGGGAGCTGTTTTTT. V gene TRBV20-1 combines with J gene TRBJ2-2; 8 positions agree with TRBD1. The germline V gene encodes CDR1 DFQATT and CDR2 SNEGSKA (reference sequence). V trimming: 6 bases; J trimming: 4 bases; junction bases outside the gene matches: 7. This CDR3 region has 14 residues.

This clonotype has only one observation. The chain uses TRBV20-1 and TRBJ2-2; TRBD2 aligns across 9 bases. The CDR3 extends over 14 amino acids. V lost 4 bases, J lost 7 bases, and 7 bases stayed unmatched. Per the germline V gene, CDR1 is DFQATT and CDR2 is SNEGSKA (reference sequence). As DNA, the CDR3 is TGCAGTGCTATTAGCGGGAGTAATGGCGGGGAGCTGTTTTTT. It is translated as CSAISGSNGGELFF.

CDR3 residues: CASSPRDYPTYEQYF. The CDR3 DNA reads as TGTGCCAGCAGTCCACGGGACTACCCTACCTACGAGCAGTACTTC. This rearrangement joins TRBV14 to TRBJ2-5; TRBD2 aligns across 7 bases. The better agreement between TRBJ2-7 and the DNA end casts doubt on the J call. This CDR3 region has 15 residues. Looked up from germline, CDR1 is SGHDN and CDR2 is FVKESK.

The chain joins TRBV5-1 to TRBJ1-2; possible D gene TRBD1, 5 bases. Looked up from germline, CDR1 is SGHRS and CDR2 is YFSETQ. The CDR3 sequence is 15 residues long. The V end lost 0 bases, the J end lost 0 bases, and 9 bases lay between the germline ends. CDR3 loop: CASSLAGAANYGYTF. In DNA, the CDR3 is TGCGCCAGCAGCTTGGCCGGGGCAGCTAACTATGGCTACACCTTC.

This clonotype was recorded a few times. CDR3 bases: TGTGCCAGCAGTGAAGCGATCACCCCGGTGGAGACCCAGTACTTC. It specifies CASSEAITPVETQYF. V is TRBV6-1 and J is TRBJ2-5, with no clear D. The CDR3 runs to 15 residues. Per germline, CDR1 MNHNS and CDR2 SASEGT. The V and J ends lost 0 bases and 5 bases respectively, with 13 bases between them.

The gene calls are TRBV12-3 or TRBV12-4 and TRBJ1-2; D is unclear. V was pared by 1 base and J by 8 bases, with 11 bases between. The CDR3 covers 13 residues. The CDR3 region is CASSLGPAGGYTF. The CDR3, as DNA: TGTGCCAGCAGTTTAGGACCCGCGGGAGGCTACACCTTC.

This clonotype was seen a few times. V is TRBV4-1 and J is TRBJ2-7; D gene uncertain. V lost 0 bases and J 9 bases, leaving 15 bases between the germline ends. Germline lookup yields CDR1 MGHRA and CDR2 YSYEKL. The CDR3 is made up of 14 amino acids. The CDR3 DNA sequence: TGCGCCAGCAGCCAAGATCTCTCCTCCTGGGGGCAGTACTTC. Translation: CASSQDLSSWGQYF.

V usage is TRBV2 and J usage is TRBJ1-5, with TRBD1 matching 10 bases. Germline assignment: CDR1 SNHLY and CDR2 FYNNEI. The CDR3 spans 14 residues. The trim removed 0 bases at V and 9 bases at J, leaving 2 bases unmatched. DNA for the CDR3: TGTGCCAGCAGTGAAGCGGGACAGGGGCGGCCCCAGCATTTT. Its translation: CASSEAGQGRPQHF. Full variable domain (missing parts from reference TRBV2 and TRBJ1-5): EPEVTQTPSHQVTQMGQEVILRCVPISNHLYFYWYRQILGQKVEFLVSFYNNEISEKSEIFDDQFSVERPDGSNFTLKIRSTKLEDSAMYFCASSEAGQGRPQHFGDGTRLSIL.

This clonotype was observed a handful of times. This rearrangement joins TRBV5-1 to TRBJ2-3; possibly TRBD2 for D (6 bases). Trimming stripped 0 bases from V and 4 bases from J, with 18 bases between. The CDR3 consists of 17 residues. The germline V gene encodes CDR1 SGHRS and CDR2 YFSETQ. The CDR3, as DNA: TGCGCCAGCAGCTTGGACCCGGGGGTCGGTCTCGCAGATACGCAGTATTTT. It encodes CASSLDPGVGLADTQYF.

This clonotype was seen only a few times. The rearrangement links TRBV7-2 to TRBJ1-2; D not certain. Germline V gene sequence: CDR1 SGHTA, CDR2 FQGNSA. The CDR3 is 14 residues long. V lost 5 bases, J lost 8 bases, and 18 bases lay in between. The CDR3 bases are TGTGCCAGCAGCCCGACGGCGGGGAGTACCGGCTACACCTTC. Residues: CASSPTAGSTGYTF. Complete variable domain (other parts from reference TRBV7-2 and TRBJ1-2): GAGVSQSPSNKVTEKGKDVELRCDPISGHTALYWYRQSLGQGLEFLIYFQGNSAPDKSGLPSDRFSAERTGGSVSTLTIQRTQQEDSAVYLCASSPTAGSTGYTFGSGTRLTVV.

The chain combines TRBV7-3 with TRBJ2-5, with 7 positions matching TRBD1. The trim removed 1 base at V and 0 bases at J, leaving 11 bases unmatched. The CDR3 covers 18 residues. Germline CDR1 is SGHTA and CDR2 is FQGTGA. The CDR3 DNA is TGTGCCAGCAGCTTAAGGTTCTCCGCGACAGGGTACCAAGAGACCCAGTACTTC. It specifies CASSLRFSATGYQETQYF.

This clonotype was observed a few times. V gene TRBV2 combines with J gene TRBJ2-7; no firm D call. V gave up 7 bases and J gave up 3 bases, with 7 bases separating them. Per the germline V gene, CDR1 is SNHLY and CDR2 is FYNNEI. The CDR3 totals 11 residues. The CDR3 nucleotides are TGTGCCAGCAAGACCGACTACGAGCAGTACTTC. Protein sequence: CASKTDYEQYF.

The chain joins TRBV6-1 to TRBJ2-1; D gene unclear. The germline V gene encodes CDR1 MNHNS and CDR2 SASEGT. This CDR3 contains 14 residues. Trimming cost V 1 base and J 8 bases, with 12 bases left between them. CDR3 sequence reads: CASSEEVYLDEQFF. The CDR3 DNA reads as TGTGCCAGCAGTGAAGAAGTGTACCTTGATGAGCAGTTCTTC.

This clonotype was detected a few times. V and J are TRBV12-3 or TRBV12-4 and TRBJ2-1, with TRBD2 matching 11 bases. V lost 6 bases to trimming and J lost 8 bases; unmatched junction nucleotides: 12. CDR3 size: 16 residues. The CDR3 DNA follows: TGTGCCAGCAGCACCCCGACTAGCGGGGTCGTCTATGAGCAGTTCTTC. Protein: CASSTPTSGVVYEQFF.

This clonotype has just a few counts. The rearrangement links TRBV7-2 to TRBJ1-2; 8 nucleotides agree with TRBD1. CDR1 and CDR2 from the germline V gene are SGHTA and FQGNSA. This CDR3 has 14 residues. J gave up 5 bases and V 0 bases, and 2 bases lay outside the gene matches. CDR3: CASSLAGQAYGYTF. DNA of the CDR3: TGTGCCAGCAGCTTAGCGGGACAGGCGTATGGCTACACCTTC.

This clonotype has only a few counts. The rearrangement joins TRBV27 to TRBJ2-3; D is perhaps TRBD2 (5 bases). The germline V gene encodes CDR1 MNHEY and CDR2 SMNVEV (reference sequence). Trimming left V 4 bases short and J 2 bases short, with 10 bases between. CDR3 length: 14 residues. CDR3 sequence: CASSSSRVTDTQYF. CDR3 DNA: TGTGCCAGCAGTTCATCGCGGGTCACAGATACGCAGTATTTT.

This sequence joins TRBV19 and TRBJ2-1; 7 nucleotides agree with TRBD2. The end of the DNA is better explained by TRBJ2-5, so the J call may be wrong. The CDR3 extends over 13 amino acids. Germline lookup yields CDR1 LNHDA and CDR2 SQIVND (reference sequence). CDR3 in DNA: TGTGCCAGTCGGATAAGCGGGGAAGAGACCCAGTACTTC. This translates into CASRISGEETQYF.

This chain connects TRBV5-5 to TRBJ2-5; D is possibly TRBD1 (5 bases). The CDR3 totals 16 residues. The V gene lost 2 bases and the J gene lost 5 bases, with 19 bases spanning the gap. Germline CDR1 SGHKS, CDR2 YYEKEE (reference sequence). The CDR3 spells CASSFDPAGIGETQYF. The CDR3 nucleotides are TGTGCCAGCAGCTTCGATCCGGCAGGGATAGGGGAGACCCAGTACTTC.

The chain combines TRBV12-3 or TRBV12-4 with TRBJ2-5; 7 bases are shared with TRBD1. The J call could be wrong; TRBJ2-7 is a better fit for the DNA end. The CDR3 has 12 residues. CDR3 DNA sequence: TGTGCCAGCAGTAGGACAGGTCTCGAGCAGTACTTC. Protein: CASSRTGLEQYF.

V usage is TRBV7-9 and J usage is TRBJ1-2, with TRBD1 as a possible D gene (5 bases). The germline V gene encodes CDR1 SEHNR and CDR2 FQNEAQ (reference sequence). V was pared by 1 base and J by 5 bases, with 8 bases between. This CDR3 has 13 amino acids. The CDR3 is CASSLDGQYGYTF. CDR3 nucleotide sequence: TGTGCCAGCAGCTTAGATGGACAATATGGCTACACCTTC.

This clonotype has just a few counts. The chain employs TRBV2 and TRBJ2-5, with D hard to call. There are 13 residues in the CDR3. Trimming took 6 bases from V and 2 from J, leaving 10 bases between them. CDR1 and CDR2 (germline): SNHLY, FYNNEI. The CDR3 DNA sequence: TGTGCCAGCAGCCGACCCTATCAAGAGACCCAGTACTTC. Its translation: CASSRPYQETQYF.

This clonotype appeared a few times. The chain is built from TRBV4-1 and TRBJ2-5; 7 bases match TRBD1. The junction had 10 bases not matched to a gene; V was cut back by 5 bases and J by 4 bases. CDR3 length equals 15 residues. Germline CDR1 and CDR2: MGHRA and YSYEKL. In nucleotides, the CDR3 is TGCGCCAGCAGCTCCACGGACAGGATGATAGAGACCCAGTACTTC. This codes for CASSSTDRMIETQYF.

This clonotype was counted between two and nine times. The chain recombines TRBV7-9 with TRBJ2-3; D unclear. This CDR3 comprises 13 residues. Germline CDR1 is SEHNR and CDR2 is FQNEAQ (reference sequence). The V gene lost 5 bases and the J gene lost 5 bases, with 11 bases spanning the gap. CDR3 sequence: CASSHRIEDTQYF. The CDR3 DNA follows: TGTGCCAGCAGCCATAGAATAGAAGATACGCAGTATTTT.

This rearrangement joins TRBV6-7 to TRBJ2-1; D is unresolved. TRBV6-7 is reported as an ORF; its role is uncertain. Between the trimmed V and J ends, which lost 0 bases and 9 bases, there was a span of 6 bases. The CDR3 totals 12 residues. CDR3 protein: CASSYSMPEQFF. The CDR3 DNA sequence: TGTGCCAGCAGTTACTCGATGCCTGAGCAGTTCTTC.